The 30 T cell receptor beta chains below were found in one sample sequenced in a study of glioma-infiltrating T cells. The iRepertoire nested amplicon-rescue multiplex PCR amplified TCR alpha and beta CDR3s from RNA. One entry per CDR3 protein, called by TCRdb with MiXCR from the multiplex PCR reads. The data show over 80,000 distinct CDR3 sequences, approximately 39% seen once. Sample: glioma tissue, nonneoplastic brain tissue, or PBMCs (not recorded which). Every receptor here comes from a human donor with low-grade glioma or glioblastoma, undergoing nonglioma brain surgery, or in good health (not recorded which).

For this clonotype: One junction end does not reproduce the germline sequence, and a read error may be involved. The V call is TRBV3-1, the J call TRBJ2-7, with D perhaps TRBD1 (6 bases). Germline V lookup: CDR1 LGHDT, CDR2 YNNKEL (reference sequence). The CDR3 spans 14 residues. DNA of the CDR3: TGTGCCAGCGGCGCCGGGACATACTCCTACGGGCAGTACTTC. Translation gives CASGAGTYSYGQYF.

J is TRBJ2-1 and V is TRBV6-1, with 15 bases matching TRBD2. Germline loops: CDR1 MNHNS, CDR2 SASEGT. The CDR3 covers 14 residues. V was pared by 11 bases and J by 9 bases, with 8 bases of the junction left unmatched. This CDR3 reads CAGRTSGGGREQFF. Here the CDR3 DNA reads TGTGCCGGAAGGACTAGCGGGGGGGGACGTGAGCAGTTCTTC.

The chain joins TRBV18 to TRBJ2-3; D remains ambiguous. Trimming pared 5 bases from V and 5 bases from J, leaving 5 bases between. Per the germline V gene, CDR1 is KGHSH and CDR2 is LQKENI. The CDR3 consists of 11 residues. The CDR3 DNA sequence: TGTGCCAGCTCAATGGAAGATACGCAGTATTTT. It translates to CASSMEDTQYF. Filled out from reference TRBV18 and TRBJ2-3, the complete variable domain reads NAGVMQNPRHLVRRRGQEARLRCSPMKGHSHVYWYRQLPEEGLKFMVYLQKENIIDESGMPKERFSAEFPKEGPSILRIQQVVRGDSAAYFCASSMEDTQYFGPGTRLTVL.

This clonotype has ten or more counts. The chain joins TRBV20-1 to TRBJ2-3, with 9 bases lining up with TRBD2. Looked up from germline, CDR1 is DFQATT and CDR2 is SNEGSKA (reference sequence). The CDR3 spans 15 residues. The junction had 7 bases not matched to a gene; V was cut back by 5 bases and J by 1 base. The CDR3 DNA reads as TGCAGTGCTGGGCGGGGGGGCCAGGGCACAGATACGCAGTATTTT. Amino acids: CSAGRGGQGTDTQYF.

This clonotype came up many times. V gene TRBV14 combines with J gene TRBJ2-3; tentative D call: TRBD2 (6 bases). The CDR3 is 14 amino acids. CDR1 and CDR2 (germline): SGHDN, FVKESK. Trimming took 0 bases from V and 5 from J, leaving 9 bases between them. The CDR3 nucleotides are TGTGCCAGCAGCCAAGAGGAGGGGAGAGATACGCAGTATTTT. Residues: CASSQEEGRDTQYF.

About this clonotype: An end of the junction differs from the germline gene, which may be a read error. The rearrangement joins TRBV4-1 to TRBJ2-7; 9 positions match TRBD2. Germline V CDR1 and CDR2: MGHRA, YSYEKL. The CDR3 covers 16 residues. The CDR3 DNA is TGCGCTAGCATCCCGAGGAGCGGGAGGAGTACCTACGAGCAGTACTTC. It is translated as CASIPRSGRSTYEQYF.

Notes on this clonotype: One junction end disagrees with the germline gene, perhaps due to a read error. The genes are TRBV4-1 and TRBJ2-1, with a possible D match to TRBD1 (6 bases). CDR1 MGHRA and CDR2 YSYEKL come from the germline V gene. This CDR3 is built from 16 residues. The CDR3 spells CASSQEWGPPYNEQFF. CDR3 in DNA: TGCGCCAGCAGTCAAGAGTGGGGGCCCCCCTACAATGAGCAGTTCTTC.

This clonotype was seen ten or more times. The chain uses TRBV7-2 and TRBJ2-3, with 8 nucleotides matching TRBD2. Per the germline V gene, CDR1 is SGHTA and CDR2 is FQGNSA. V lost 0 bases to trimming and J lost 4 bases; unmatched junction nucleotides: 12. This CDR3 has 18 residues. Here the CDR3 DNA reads TGTGCCAGCAGCTTAGCTCCGGGTAGCGGGACGGGGTCAGATACGCAGTATTTT. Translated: CASSLAPGSGTGSDTQYF.

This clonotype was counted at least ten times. The CDR3 coding sequence is TGTGCCACACAGGGGAGGCGCTACGAGCAGTACTTC. Translated: CATQGRRYEQYF. This chain uses TRBV28 with TRBJ2-7; tentatively, D is TRBD1 (7 bases). The CDR3 runs 12 residues. V was pared by 10 bases and J by 3 bases, with 13 bases between. Germline CDR1 and CDR2: MDHEN and SYDVKM.

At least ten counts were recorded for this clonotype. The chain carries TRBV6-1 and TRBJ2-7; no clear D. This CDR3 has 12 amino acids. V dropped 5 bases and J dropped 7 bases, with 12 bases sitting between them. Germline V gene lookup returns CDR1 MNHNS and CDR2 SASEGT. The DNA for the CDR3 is TGTGCCAGCAGTTACCCCCGGTCAGAGCAGTACTTC. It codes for CASSYPRSEQYF.

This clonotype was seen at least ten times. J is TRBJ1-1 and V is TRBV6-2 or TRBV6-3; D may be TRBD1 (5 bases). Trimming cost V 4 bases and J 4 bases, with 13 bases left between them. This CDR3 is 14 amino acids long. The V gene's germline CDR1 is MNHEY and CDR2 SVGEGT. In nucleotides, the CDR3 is TGTGCCAGCAGTTCCACCCCTAGGGGCACTGAAGCTTTCTTT. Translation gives CASSSTPRGTEAFF.

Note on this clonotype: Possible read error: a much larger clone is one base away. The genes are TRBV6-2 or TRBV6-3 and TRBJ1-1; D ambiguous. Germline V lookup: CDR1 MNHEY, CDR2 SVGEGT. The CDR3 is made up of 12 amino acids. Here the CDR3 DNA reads TGTGCCAGCGGTTACGTGTGCACTGAAGCTTTCTTT. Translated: CASGYVCTEAFF.

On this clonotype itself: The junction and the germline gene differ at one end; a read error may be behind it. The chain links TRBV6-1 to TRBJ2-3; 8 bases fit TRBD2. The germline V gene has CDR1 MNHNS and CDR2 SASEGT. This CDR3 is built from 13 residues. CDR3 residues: CASSWGTSGGDRF. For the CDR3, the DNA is TGTGCCAGCAGTTGGGGGACTAGTGGGGGGGATCGATTT.

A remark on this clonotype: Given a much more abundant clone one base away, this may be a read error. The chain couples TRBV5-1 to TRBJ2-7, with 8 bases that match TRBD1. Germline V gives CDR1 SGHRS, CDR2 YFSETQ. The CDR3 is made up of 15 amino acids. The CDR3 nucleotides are TGCGCCAGCAGCTTGCGCGGGACAGGCTCCTGCGAGCAGTACTTC. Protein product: CASSLRGTGSCEQYF.

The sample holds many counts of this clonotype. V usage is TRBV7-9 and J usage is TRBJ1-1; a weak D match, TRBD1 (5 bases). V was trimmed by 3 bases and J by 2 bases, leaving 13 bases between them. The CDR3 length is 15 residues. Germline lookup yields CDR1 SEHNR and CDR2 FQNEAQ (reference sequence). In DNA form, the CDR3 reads TGTGCCAGCAGCTTGGGGGAGGGGTTCAACACTGAAGCTTTCTTT. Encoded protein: CASSLGEGFNTEAFF.

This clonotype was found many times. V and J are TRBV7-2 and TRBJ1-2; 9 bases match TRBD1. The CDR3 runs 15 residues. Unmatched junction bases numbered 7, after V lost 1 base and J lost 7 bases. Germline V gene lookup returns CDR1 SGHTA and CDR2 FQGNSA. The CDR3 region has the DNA TGTGCCAGCAGCTTAGTTAGGGGACAGGGTTCTGGCTACACCTTC. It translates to CASSLVRGQGSGYTF.

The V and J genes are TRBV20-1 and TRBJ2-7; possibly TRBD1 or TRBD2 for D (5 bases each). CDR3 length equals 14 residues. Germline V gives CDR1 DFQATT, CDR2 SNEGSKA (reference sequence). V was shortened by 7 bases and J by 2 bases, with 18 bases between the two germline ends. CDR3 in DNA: TGCAGTGTCCGGCCGGGACGGGTACCCTACGAGCAGTACTTC. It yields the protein CSVRPGRVPYEQYF.

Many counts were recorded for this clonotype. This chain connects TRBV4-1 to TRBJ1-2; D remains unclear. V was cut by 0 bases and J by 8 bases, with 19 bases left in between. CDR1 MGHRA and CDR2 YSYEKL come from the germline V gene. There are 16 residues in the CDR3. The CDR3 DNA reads TGCGCCAGCAGCCAAGATCTGAACTCCCTGACGAGGGGCTACACCTTC. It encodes CASSQDLNSLTRGYTF.

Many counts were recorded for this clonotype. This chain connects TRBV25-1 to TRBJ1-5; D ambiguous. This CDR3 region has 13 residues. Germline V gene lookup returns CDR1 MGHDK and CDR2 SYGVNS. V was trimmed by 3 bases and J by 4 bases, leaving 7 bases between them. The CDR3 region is CASSDLLNQPQHF. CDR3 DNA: TGTGCCAGCAGTGACCTGCTTAATCAGCCCCAGCATTTT.

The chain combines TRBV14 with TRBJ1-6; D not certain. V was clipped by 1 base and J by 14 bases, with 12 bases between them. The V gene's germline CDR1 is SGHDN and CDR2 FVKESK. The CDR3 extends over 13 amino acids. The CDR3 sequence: CASSQGWIPTLHF. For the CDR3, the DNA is TGTGCCAGCAGCCAAGGATGGATTCCAACCCTCCACTTT.

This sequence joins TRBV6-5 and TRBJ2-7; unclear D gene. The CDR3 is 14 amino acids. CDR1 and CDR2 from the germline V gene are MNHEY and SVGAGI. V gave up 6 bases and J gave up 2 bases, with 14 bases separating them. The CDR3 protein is CASRSLRTPYEQYF. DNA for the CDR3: TGTGCCAGCAGATCGTTACGAACTCCCTACGAGCAGTACTTC.

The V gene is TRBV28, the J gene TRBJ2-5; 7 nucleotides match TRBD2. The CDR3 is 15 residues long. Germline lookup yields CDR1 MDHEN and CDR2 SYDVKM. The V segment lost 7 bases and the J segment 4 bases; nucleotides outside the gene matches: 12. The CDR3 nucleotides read TGTGCCAGCATTGCCCCCTTCTCGGGAGGAGAGACCCAGTACTTC. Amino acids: CASIAPFSGGETQYF.

The CDR3 sequence is CASSYSSGLRNSPLHF. CDR3 nucleotides: TGTGCCAGCAGTTACTCATCAGGACTCCGTAATTCACCCCTCCACTTT. J is TRBJ1-6 and V is TRBV6-6; D unclear. The CDR3 runs 16 residues. V shed 0 bases and J shed 6 bases, with 12 bases lying between them. Looked up from germline, CDR1 is MNHNY and CDR2 is SVGAGI (reference sequence).

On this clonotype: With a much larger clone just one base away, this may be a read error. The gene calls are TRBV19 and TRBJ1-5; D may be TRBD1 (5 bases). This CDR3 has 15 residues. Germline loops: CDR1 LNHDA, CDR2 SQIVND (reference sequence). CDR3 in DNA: TGTGCCAGTAGTATGGAGGGTTGGGGCAATCGGCCCCAGCATTTT. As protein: CASSMEGWGNRPQHF.

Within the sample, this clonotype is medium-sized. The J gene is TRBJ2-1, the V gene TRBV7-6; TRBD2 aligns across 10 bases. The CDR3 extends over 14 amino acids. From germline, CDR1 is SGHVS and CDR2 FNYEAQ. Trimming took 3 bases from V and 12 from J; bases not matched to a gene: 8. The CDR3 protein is CASSFSGGGAAQFF. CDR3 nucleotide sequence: TGTGCCAGCAGCTTCAGCGGGGGGGGCGCGGCGCAGTTCTTC.

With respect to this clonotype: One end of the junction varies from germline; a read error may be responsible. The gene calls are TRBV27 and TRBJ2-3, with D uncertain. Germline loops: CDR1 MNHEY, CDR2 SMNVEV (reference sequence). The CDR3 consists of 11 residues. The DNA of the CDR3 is TGTGCCAGCAGTTTCGAAGATGCGCAGTATTTT. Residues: CASSFEDAQYF.

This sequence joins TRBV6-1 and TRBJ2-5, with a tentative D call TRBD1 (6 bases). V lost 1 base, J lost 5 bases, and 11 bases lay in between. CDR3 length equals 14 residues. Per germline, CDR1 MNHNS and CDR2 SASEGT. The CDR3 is CASSEVGQQETQYF. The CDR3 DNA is TGTGCCAGCAGTGAAGTTGGACAGCAGGAGACCCAGTACTTC.

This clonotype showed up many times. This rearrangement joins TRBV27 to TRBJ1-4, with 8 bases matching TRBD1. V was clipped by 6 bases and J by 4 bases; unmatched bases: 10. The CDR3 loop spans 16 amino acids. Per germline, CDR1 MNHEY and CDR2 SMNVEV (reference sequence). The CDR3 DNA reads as TGTGCCAGCAGCCGCACGACAGGGGCCCTTAATGAAAAACTGTTTTTT. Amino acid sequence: CASSRTTGALNEKLFF.

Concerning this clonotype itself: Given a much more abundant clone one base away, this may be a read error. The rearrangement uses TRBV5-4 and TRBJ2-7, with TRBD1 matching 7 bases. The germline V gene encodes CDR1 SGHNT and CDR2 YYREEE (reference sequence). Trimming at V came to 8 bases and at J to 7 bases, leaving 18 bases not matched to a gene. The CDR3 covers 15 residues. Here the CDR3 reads CASPLGALTGNEQYF. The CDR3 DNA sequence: TGTGCCAGTCCCCTAGGAGCGCTGACAGGGAATGAGCAGTACTTC.

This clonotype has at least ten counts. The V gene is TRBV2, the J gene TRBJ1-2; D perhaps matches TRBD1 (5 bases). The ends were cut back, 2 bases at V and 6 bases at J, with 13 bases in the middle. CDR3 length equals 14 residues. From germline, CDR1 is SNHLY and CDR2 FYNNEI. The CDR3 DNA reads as TGTGCCAGCAGTGAATGGTCAGGGACGGATGGCTACACCTTC. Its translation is CASSEWSGTDGYTF.